This TCR beta chain originates from a study of T-cell reconstitution after alpha-beta-depleted transplantation in children. Whole-study results and caveats: Alpha-beta T cells present about two months after transplant were reported to originate from several hundred expanded graft clones. Fresh T-cell production supplied most of the T-cell counts and diversity seen one year after transplant. From surviving recipient T cells and thymic progenitors came the high day-60 TCRbeta diversity observed in some patients.

This clonotype was seen at least ten times. Its antigen is not known. With V trimmed by 3 bases and J by 2 bases, 8 bases remained unmatched. The CDR3 is made up of 16 amino acids. Looked up from germline, CDR1 is KGHDR and CDR2 is SFDVKD. Preparation of the TCRbeta library involved a method that used unique molecular identifiers. One entry per CDR3 protein, called by TCRdb with MiXCR from the PCR reads. The sample comprises a few hundred thousand distinct CDR3 sequences, about a tenth of which are singletons, and roughly 30% rests with the top ten. The chain is built from TRBV24-1 and TRBJ1-1; 7 bases agree with TRBD1. Material: PBMCs, obtained before TCRalphabeta/CD19-depleted stem cell transplant. The TCR was taken from a child less than two years old with acute myeloid leukemia, due to receive a stem cell transplant. CDR3 sequence (DNA): TGTGCCACCAGTGATAGGGACAGCAAGGGTAACACTGAAGCTTTCTTT. Amino acid sequence: CATSDRDSKGNTEAFF.